The 29 T cell receptor beta chains below were found in one sample sequenced in a study of Graves' ophthalmopathy and Graves' hyperthyroidism. Amplification of TCR beta CDR3 regions used RNA transcripts. RT-PCR in the first round used HTBI primers; a second-round multiplex PCR followed. MiXCR, applied by TCRdb to the multiplex PCR reads, yields one record per CDR3 protein. The top ten hold approximately 9.1% of the sample, which has under 250,000 distinct CDR3 sequences, under 30% seen once. What was sequenced was peripheral blood. The receptor source for this set is a man in his fifties or sixties with Graves' ophthalmopathy.

This clonotype was recorded at least ten times. The chain carries TRBV12-3 or TRBV12-4 and TRBJ2-2; D is uncertain. The CDR3 totals 13 residues. Trimming took 3 bases from V and 6 from J, leaving 8 bases between them. The CDR3 DNA is TGTGCCAGCAGTTTGGGCCAGGCCGGGGAGCTGTTTTTT. It translates to CASSLGQAGELFF.

The chain has TRBV12-3 or TRBV12-4 and TRBJ1-1; D may be TRBD1 (5 bases). The CDR3 has 12 amino acids. Trimming shortened V by 3 bases and J by 6 bases, and 8 bases separated the two germline ends. For the CDR3, the DNA is TGTGCCAGCAGTTTGCAGACAGCTGAAGCTTTCTTT. It encodes CASSLQTAEAFF.

The chain is built from TRBV12-3 or TRBV12-4 and TRBJ1-1; possibly TRBD1 for D (5 bases). This CDR3 spans 15 amino acids. V was cut by 2 bases and J by 0 bases, with 10 bases left in between. CDR3 loop: CASSLWGALNTEAFF. The CDR3 nucleotides are TGTGCCAGCAGTTTATGGGGCGCCCTGAACACTGAAGCTTTCTTT.

A single count supports this clonotype. This chain connects TRBV6-1 to TRBJ2-5; D remains unclear. The V and J ends lost 7 bases and 2 bases respectively, with 8 bases between them. Per germline, CDR1 MNHNS and CDR2 SASEGT. The CDR3 totals 12 residues. The CDR3 DNA reads TGTGCCAGCATGAGCCAGCAAGAGACCCAGTACTTC. It codes for CASMSQQETQYF.

This clonotype was counted many times. The chain has TRBV19 and TRBJ2-7, with 9 bases lining up with TRBD1. The CDR3 is made up of 14 amino acids. Germline CDR1 LNHDA, CDR2 SQIVND (reference sequence). Germline trimming cut 5 bases from V and 4 bases from J; bases unmatched to any gene: 6. The chain's CDR3 is CASSAHRGRYEQYF. CDR3 bases: TGTGCCAGTAGTGCCCACAGGGGGCGTTACGAGCAGTACTTC.

This clonotype was seen at least ten times. The rearrangement links TRBV14 to TRBJ2-7; D may match TRBD1 or TRBD2 (5 bases each). Germline V lookup: CDR1 SGHDN, CDR2 FVKESK. V dropped 4 bases and J dropped 2 bases, with 12 bases sitting between them. This CDR3 region has 14 residues. In DNA form, the CDR3 reads TGTGCCAGCAGCCGGGGGTCCGTGACCTACGAGCAGTACTTC. Its translation: CASSRGSVTYEQYF.

This clonotype was picked up many times. The CDR3 coding sequence is TGCAGCGTTGAAGGGGGGCCATACGAGCAGTACTTC. Protein: CSVEGGPYEQYF. V gene TRBV29-1 combines with J gene TRBJ2-7; a weak D match, TRBD1 (6 bases). Germline CDR1 and CDR2: SQVTM and ANQGSEA. The CDR3 is 12 amino acids. V lost 1 base and J lost 4, with 8 bases in between.

This clonotype came up many times. The CDR3 bases are TGTGCCAGCTTTGGACAGGGCCCCTACCGAGGCTACACCTTC. The encoded protein is CASFGQGPYRGYTF. The rearrangement joins TRBV28 to TRBJ1-2; 8 bases are shared with TRBD1. Germline CDR1 reads MDHEN; CDR2 reads SYDVKM. The CDR3 is 14 residues long. With V trimmed by 8 bases and J by 8 bases, 13 bases remained unmatched.

The J gene is TRBJ1-5, the V gene TRBV7-8; 9 nucleotides match TRBD1. With V trimmed by 5 bases and J by 4 bases, 6 bases remained unmatched. This CDR3 region has 15 residues. The germline CDR1 and CDR2 sequences are SGHVS and FQNEAQ. CDR3 amino acids: CASSSTGGRNQPQHF. The CDR3 region has the DNA TGTGCCAGCAGCAGCACAGGGGGCCGGAATCAGCCCCAGCATTTT.

V is TRBV28 and J is TRBJ2-4; possibly TRBD2 for D (5 bases). V lost 5 bases and J lost 4, with 12 bases in between. From germline, CDR1 is MDHEN and CDR2 SYDVKM. This CDR3 has 14 amino acids. Here the CDR3 reads CASSIGKNKNIQYF. CDR3 DNA: TGTGCCAGCAGTATCGGGAAAAATAAAAACATTCAGTACTTC.

The chain joins TRBV6-5 to TRBJ2-7; TRBD2 agrees at 7 bases. Germline CDR1 reads MNHEY; CDR2 reads SVGAGI. CDR3 size: 16 residues. Trimming at V came to 2 bases and at J to 3 bases, leaving 10 bases not matched to a gene. The CDR3 region is CASSYIGLEGLYEQYF. As DNA, the CDR3 is TGTGCCAGCAGTTACATCGGACTAGAGGGACTCTACGAGCAGTACTTC.

This chain joins TRBV10-3 and TRBJ1-1, with a possible D match to TRBD1 (5 bases). Between the trimmed V and J ends, which lost 4 bases and 5 bases, there was a span of 14 bases. Germline V gene sequence: CDR1 ENHRY, CDR2 SYGVKD. The CDR3 consists of 14 residues. CDR3 loop: CAISGPGEGTEAFF. The CDR3, as DNA: TGTGCCATCAGTGGCCCGGGAGAGGGGACTGAAGCTTTCTTT.

The chain is built from TRBV6-2 or TRBV6-3 and TRBJ2-7; no reliable D call. This CDR3 spans 13 amino acids. Germline CDR1 MNHEY, CDR2 SVGEGT. Trimming removed 0 bases at V and 12 bases at J, with 15 bases between. The chain's CDR3 is CASSYSPITVWYF. The CDR3 DNA reads as TGTGCCAGCAGTTACTCTCCCATAACGGTATGGTACTTC.

This clonotype was counted at least ten times. V is TRBV29-1 and J is TRBJ2-7; no definite D call. Between the trimmed V and J ends, which lost 3 bases and 2 bases, there was a span of 8 bases. The CDR3 has 12 residues. Germline values: CDR1 SQVTM, CDR2 ANQGSEA. CDR3 in DNA: TGCAGCGTTGAGGTCCGTCCCTACGAGCAGTACTTC. Amino acid sequence: CSVEVRPYEQYF.

This clonotype was detected many times. The chain couples TRBV6-2 or TRBV6-3 to TRBJ2-7, with 8 positions matching TRBD2. The CDR3 has 20 amino acids. In germline, CDR1 is MNHEY, CDR2 SVGEGT. V trimming: 7 bases; J trimming: 0 bases; junction bases outside the gene matches: 23. DNA of the CDR3: TGTGCCAGCACCCGGGCCAGGCTTTCCTCTCTAGCGGGCAGCTCCTACGAGCAGTACTTC. Translating gives CASTRARLSSLAGSSYEQYF.

The rearrangement uses TRBV7-3 and TRBJ2-7; 9 bases are shared with TRBD2. Unmatched junction bases numbered 12, after V lost 10 bases and J lost 2 bases. Germline loops: CDR1 SGHTA, CDR2 FQGTGA. CDR3 length equals 15 residues. The CDR3 here is CAIRLAEGETYEQYF. The CDR3 DNA sequence: TGTGCCATCCGACTAGCGGAGGGAGAAACCTACGAGCAGTACTTC.

The CDR3 coding sequence is TGCAGTGCTAGAGCCCCAGGACAGGTTCTGTCGCACACCTTC. Its translation is CSARAPGQVLSHTF. This sequence joins TRBV20-1 and TRBJ1-2; 7 nucleotides align to TRBD1. V trimming: 1 base; J trimming: 12 bases; junction bases outside the gene matches: 14. The germline gives CDR1 DFQATT, CDR2 SNEGSKA (reference sequence). The CDR3 is 14 residues long.

The V and J genes are TRBV28 and TRBJ2-5; D gene ambiguous. This CDR3 region has 14 residues. Trimming shortened V by 5 bases and J by 1 base, and 11 bases separated the two germline ends. The germline V gene has CDR1 MDHEN and CDR2 SYDVKM. The CDR3 sequence: CASSTAPRQETQYF. The CDR3 DNA follows: TGTGCCAGCAGTACGGCCCCGCGCCAAGAGACCCAGTACTTC.

This clonotype was observed many times. The V gene is TRBV28, the J gene TRBJ2-5, with 10 positions matching TRBD2. Germline V CDR1 and CDR2: MDHEN, SYDVKM. The CDR3 contains 18 residues. V shed 1 base, J shed 4 bases, and the junction held 12 bases outside the gene matches. CDR3 DNA sequence: TGTGCCAGCAGTTTATTGCAGCTTAAGCGGGAGGGTAGAGAGACCCAGTACTTC. This encodes CASSLLQLKREGRETQYF.

This clonotype was counted ten times or more. V gene TRBV29-1 combines with J gene TRBJ2-3; D ambiguous. Trimming pared 3 bases from V and 7 bases from J, leaving 8 bases between. The V gene's germline CDR1 is SQVTM and CDR2 ANQGSEA. The CDR3 covers 11 residues. CDR3 coding DNA: TGCAGCGTTGACAGCTCTTATACGCAGTATTTT. Translation: CSVDSSYTQYF.

Many counts were recorded for this clonotype. This chain links TRBV12-3 or TRBV12-4 with TRBJ2-1; weak D call: TRBD2 (5 bases). The CDR3 contains 12 residues. Deletions cut 7 bases from V and 10 bases from J, with 14 bases between. Here the CDR3 DNA reads TGTGCCAGCACCTCTCTAGCTCGCGAGCAGTTCTTC. As protein: CASTSLAREQFF.

In this sample, this clonotype turned up many times. This chain uses TRBV6-2 or TRBV6-3 with TRBJ2-7; no firm D call. Germline V gene sequence: CDR1 MNHEY, CDR2 SVGEGT. Between the trimmed V and J ends, which lost 2 bases and 1 base, there was a span of 9 bases. The CDR3 loop spans 14 amino acids. The CDR3 region is CASSYPTDSYEQYF. The CDR3 DNA is TGTGCCAGCAGTTACCCGACGGATTCCTACGAGCAGTACTTC.

This clonotype was counted at least ten times. The V gene is TRBV5-1, the J gene TRBJ1-2; no clear D. Germline assignment: CDR1 SGHRS and CDR2 YFSETQ. The V gene lost 7 bases and the J gene lost 4 bases, with 11 bases spanning the gap. The CDR3 has 12 residues. In nucleotides, the CDR3 is TGCGCCAGCCGTCCCGGAGGCTATGGCTACACCTTC. Translation gives CASRPGGYGYTF.

The genes are TRBV20-1 and TRBJ1-1; unclear D gene. Germline values: CDR1 DFQATT, CDR2 SNEGSKA (reference sequence). This CDR3 spans 14 amino acids. With 0 bases removed from V and 3 bases from J, the gap between germline ends came to 11 bases. The CDR3: CSARDQEGYTEAFF. The CDR3 DNA follows: TGCAGTGCTAGAGATCAAGAGGGCTACACTGAAGCTTTCTTT.

This clonotype was observed many times. This rearrangement joins TRBV5-1 to TRBJ2-7; 13 bases map to TRBD2. The V gene end was trimmed by 4 bases and the J gene end by 3 bases; junction bases not matched to a gene: 10. Per germline, CDR1 SGHRS and CDR2 YFSETQ. The CDR3 contains 17 residues. The CDR3 sequence is CASSPGLAGARGYEQYF. DNA for the CDR3: TGCGCCAGCAGCCCAGGACTAGCGGGGGCGCGAGGCTACGAGCAGTACTTC.

This clonotype appeared many times. This chain links TRBV6-1 with TRBJ2-5, with D possibly matching TRBD2 (5 bases). V lost 2 bases, J lost 7 bases, and 17 bases lay in between. The CDR3 has 15 amino acids. From germline, CDR1 is MNHNS and CDR2 SASEGT. The DNA of the CDR3 is TGTGCCAGCAGTGAACTAGGAGGAGGTGCCGGGACCCAGTACTTC. This gives the protein CASSELGGGAGTQYF.

The table lists this clonotype with many counts. The chain carries TRBV7-2 and TRBJ2-5, with TRBD2 matching 7 bases. Trimming took 5 bases from V and 3 from J; bases not matched to a gene: 6. There are 14 residues in the CDR3. Germline V gene data show CDR1 as SGHTA and CDR2 as FQGNSA. Here the CDR3 reads CASSVPRGEETQYF. As DNA, the CDR3 is TGTGCCAGCAGCGTCCCACGGGGGGAAGAGACCCAGTACTTC.

V and J are TRBV28 and TRBJ1-2, with D unclear. Germline-derived CDR1 and CDR2 are MDHEN and SYDVKM. The CDR3 totals 13 residues. Trimming removed 4 bases from V and 8 bases from J, with 14 bases in between. The CDR3, as DNA: TGTGCCAGCAGTTCCCCGGGCTTCGGGGGCTACACCTTC. This translates into CASSSPGFGGYTF.

Remarks on this clonotype: Sequence at one end of the junction differs from germline and may be a read error. The V call is TRBV28, the J call TRBJ2-7; D is perhaps TRBD2 (5 bases). The CDR3 totals 10 residues. The germline V gene has CDR1 MDHEN and CDR2 SYDVKM. The CDR3 sequence: CASSRGSPNF. DNA for the CDR3: TGTGCCAGCAGTCGAGGGAGTCCTAACTTC.